A single sample is the source of the 2 T cell receptor beta chains below, sequenced in a study of blood T cell repertoires in COVID-19. TCRdb's table, derived via immunoSEQ multiplex PCR, lists solely in-frame clones and lacks some. The table lists over 90,000 clones, about four fifths of them singletons. The sequenced material came from peripheral blood. The receptor source for this set is a man aged 80 or over with COVID-19, enrolled during active disease.

The chain carries TRBV9 and TRBJ2-2, with 8 bases that match TRBD1. This CDR3 contains 16 residues. V shed 4 bases, J shed 0 bases, and the junction held 5 bases outside the gene matches. The V gene's germline CDR1 is SGDLS and CDR2 YYNGEE. The CDR3 coding sequence is TGTGCCAGCAGCAAAACGACAGGGGCGAACACCGGGGAGCTGTTTTTT. Amino acids: CASSKTTGANTGELFF.

The V call is TRBV3-1 (or the pseudogene TRBV3-2), the J call TRBJ2-2, with D perhaps matching TRBD1 (6 bases). Germline CDR1 is LGHDT and CDR2 is YNNKEL (reference sequence). Trimming took off 0 bases at V and 7 bases at J, with 12 bases between the two ends. The CDR3 is made up of 15 amino acids. CDR3 in amino acids: CASSQDNRANGELFF. In nucleotides, the CDR3 is TGTGCCAGCAGCCAAGATAACAGGGCAAACGGGGAGCTGTTTTTT.